These T cell receptor beta chains were read from a single sample in a study of T cell responses to AZD1222 COVID-19 vaccine. Clones were sequenced by immunoSEQ multiplex PCR, and TCRdb holds only the in-frame ones, with some missing. Altogether 75,000 to 100,000 clones are present, approximately 85% being singletons, with the ten largest covering roughly 6%. The sequenced sample was peripheral blood, obtained on day 0 of AZD1222 vaccination. The origin of the receptors is an adult in good health. Both conserved end residues are trimmed from each CDR3. D genes are given only for firm matches.

NA | TRBJ2-5 | 12 | TRBV4-3 | ASSQHRFKETQY
NA | TRBJ2-7 | 11 | TRBV18 | ASSTTGSYEQY
TRBD2 | TRBJ2-7 | 13 | TRBV24-1 | ATSDSGTSSYEQY
NA | TRBJ2-3 | 10 | TRBV4-2 | ASSQRTDTQY
TRBD1 | TRBJ1-1 | 13 | TRBV6-2/TRBV6-3 | ASSVGTGGWTEAF
NA | TRBJ2-3 | 10 | TRBV4-1 | ASSQDFATQY
NA | TRBJ2-1 | 9 | TRBV3-1/TRBV3-2 | ASSQLGEKI
NA | TRBJ2-1 | 12 | TRBV11-2 | ASSFRLADNEQF
TRBD1 | TRBJ1-4 | 14 | TRBV4-1 | ASSQVRAGGEEKLF
TRBD1 | TRBJ2-2 | 14 | TRBV24-1 | ATSGPNRGLGGELF
TRBD2 | TRBJ2-1 | 14 | TRBV9 | ASSRGVSGSNNEQF
TRBD2 | TRBJ2-7 | 16 | TRBV5-6 | ASSARWLGTSISYEQY
NA | TRBJ2-7 | 13 | TRBV12-1 | ASSLRTGDTYEQY
NA | TRBJ1-2 | 9 | TRBV7-9 | ASSLEYGYT
NA | TRBJ1-3 | 14 | TRBV11-2 | ASSLEGRGSGNTIY
NA | TRBJ1-3 | 13 | TRBV23-1 | ASGGFIYPGNTIY